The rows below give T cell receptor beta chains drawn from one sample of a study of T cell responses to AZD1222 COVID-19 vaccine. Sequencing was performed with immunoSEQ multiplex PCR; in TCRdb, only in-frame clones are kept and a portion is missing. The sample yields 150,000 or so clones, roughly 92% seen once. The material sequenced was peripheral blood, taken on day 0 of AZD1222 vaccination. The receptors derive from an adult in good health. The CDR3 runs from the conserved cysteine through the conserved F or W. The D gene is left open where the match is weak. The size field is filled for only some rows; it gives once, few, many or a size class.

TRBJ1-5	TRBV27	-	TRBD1	CASSLQGVDQPQHF	TGTGCCAGCAGTTTACAGGGGGTGGATCAGCCCCAGCATTTT
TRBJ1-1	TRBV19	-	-	CASSMWLLVSEGRDTEAFF	TGTGCCAGTAGTATGTGGTTGTTGGTCAGTGAGGGGCGGGACACTGAAGCTTTCTTT
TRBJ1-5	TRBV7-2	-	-	CASSLGSQPQHF	TGTGCCAGCAGCTTAGGTAGCCAGCCCCAGCATTTT
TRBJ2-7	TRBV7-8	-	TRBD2	CASSFSGSYEQYF	TGTGCCAGCAGCTTTAGCGGGTCCTACGAGCAGTACTTC
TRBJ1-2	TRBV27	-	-	CASSSRGKYGYTF	TGTGCCAGCAGTTCCCGGGGGAAATATGGCTACACCTTC
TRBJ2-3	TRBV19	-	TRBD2	CASSITQGLPSTDTQYF	TGTGCCAGTAGTATAACTCAGGGACTACCTAGCACAGATACGCAGTATTTT
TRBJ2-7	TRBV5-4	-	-	CASSFFGVKSHEQYF	TGTGCCAGCAGCTTTTTTGGAGTTAAATCCCACGAGCAGTACTTC
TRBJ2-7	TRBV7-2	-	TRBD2	CASSLGLAGKSSYEQYF	TGTGCCAGCAGCTTAGGTCTAGCGGGGAAGAGCTCCTACGAGCAGTACTTC
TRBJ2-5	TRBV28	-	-	CASSLHWRDFQETQYF	TGTGCCAGCAGCCTACACTGGCGGGACTTCCAAGAGACCCAGTACTTC
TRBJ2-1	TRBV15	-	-	CATSRDVVGSYNEQFF	TGTGCCACCAGCAGGGACGTAGTTGGCTCCTACAATGAGCAGTTCTTC
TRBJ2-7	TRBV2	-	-	CASSESSGGTYEQYF	TGTGCCAGCAGTGAATCGTCAGGGGGGACATACGAGCAGTACTTC
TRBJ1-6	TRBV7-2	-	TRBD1	CASSPGTGGSPLHF	TGTGCCAGCAGTCCCGGGACAGGGGGTTCACCCCTCCACTTT
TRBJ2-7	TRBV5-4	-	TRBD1	CASSPGTGALYEQYF	TGTGCCAGCAGTCCCGGGACAGGGGCTTTGTACGAGCAGTACTTC
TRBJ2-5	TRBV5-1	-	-	CASSWGDPLETQYF	TGCGCCAGCAGCTGGGGGGACCCTCTAGAGACCCAGTACTTC
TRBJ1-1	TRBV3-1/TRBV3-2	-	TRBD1	CASSSGTGWTEAFF	TGTGCCAGCAGCTCCGGGACAGGGTGGACTGAAGCTTTCTTT
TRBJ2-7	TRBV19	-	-	CATNQGSASEQYF	TGTGCCACAAATCAGGGGTCCGCGTCGGAGCAGTACTTC
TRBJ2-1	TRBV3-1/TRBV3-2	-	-	CASSRYEGGEQFF	TGTGCCAGCAGCCGGTATGAGGGCGGAGAGCAGTTCTTC
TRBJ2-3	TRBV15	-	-	CATSRGSNYQGTDTQYF	TGTGCCACCAGCAGAGGGTCAAACTACCAGGGAACAGATACGCAGTATTTT
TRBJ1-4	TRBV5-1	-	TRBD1	CASSPGQEREKLFF	TGCGCCAGCAGTCCGGGACAGGAGCGTGAAAAACTGTTTTTT
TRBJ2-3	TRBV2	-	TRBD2	CASRGTSGALSTDTQYF	TGTGCCAGCAGGGGGACTAGCGGGGCCCTCTCCACAGATACGCAGTATTTT
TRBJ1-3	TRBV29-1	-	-	CSTRRGLSGNTIYF	TGCAGTACCCGAAGGGGCTTATCAGGAAACACCATATATTTT
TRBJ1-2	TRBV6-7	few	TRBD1	CASSAATGGPWNYGYTF	TGTGCCAGCAGTGCCGCGACAGGGGGCCCATGGAACTATGGCTACACCTTC
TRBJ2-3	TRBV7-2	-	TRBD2	CASSLLASGGLDTQYF	TGTGCCAGCAGCTTATTGGCTAGCGGGGGACTAGATACGCAGTATTTT
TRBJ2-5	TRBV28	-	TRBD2	CASSTVREGQETQYF	TGTGCCAGTTCTACAGTCAGGGAGGGCCAAGAGACCCAGTACTTC